This paragraph covers one T cell receptor (beta chain) sequence. The sample originates from a study of Ad26.COV2.S vaccination and SARS-CoV-2 variants. The treatment denotes: around 19 received Ad26.COV2.S at low or high dose, single or two shots; a few received placebo; per-sample allocation not given. The samples were gathered on day 63 after the first injection of vaccine or placebo. This CDR3 has 14 amino acids. Germline V gene lookup returns CDR1 SGHTS and CDR2 YDEGEE. Trimming took off 7 bases at V and 3 bases at J, with 14 bases between the two ends. Method: immunoSEQ multiplex PCR; TCRdb's copy keeps in-frame clones and lacks some. Of under 600,000 clones listed, 89% are singletons.

The sequenced sample was peripheral blood, obtained in a trial of Ad26.COV2.S vaccine versus placebo. This clonotype was obtained from a person between 18 and 60 years old who received the Ad26.COV2.S COVID-19 vaccine or a placebo. The chain couples TRBV5-8 to TRBJ2-1; possible D gene TRBD2, 6 bases. The CDR3 bases are TGTGCCAGCTACGGGACTTTGGACTACAATGAGCAGTTCTTC. Translating it yields CASYGTLDYNEQFF.